A selection of T cell receptor beta chains follows, all from one sample in a study of human T cells and chemical hapten exposure. Each CDR3 protein is one row after TCRdb ran MiXCR on the RACE reads. The table has about 170,000 distinct CDR3 sequences, roughly a quarter seen once. Sequenced here: whole blood, sampled in connection with sensitization to the hapten diphenylcyclopropenone (DPC). Every receptor here comes from a woman between 18 and 29 years old with alopecia areata. Some clones in this sample may be carry-over from other donors' samples. The CDR3 runs from the conserved cysteine through the conserved F or W. Each record gives: D gene, J gene, V gene, clone size, CDR3 protein, CDR3 DNA. The D gene is left open where the match is weak. Rows may omit the clone size; those that give it use once, few, many or a size class.

d_call: .; j_call: TRBJ2-1; v_call: TRBV6-2/TRBV6-3; clone_size: .; cdr3_aa: CATTRTNYNEQFF; cdr3_nt: TGTGCCACCACGAGGACAAATTACAATGAGCAGTTCTTC
d_call: .; j_call: TRBJ2-7; v_call: TRBV2; clone_size: many; cdr3_aa: CASSEAGPYEQYF; cdr3_nt: TGTGCCAGCAGTGAAGCGGGGCCCTACGAGCAGTACTTC
d_call: .; j_call: TRBJ2-7; v_call: TRBV12-3/TRBV12-4; clone_size: .; cdr3_aa: CASSRGVPYEQYF; cdr3_nt: TGTGCCAGCAGCCGGGGAGTCCCCTACGAGCAGTACTTC
d_call: .; j_call: TRBJ2-1; v_call: TRBV19; clone_size: .; cdr3_aa: CASSSLDEQFF; cdr3_nt: TGTGCCAGTAGTAGCTTGGATGAGCAGTTCTTC
d_call: .; j_call: TRBJ2-4; v_call: TRBV21-1; clone_size: .; cdr3_aa: CASEPRSAKNIQYF; cdr3_nt: TGTGCCAGCGAGCCGAGGTCAGCCAAAAACATTCAGTACTTC
d_call: TRBD1; j_call: TRBJ1-2; v_call: TRBV7-2; clone_size: few; cdr3_aa: CASSLALDRVYGYTF; cdr3_nt: TGTGCCAGCAGCTTAGCCCTGGACAGGGTATATGGCTACACCTTC
d_call: TRBD2; j_call: TRBJ2-1; v_call: TRBV7-9; clone_size: many; cdr3_aa: CASSPWGTSGDEQFF; cdr3_nt: TGTGCCAGCAGCCCCTGGGGGACTAGCGGGGATGAGCAGTTCTTC
d_call: .; j_call: TRBJ1-2; v_call: TRBV6-5; clone_size: .; cdr3_aa: CASSYLWSGAIGYTF; cdr3_nt: TGTGCCAGCAGTTACTTGTGGTCAGGGGCAATTGGCTACACCTTC
d_call: .; j_call: TRBJ1-5; v_call: TRBV4-2; clone_size: many; cdr3_aa: CASSQARSQPQHF; cdr3_nt: TGTGCCAGCAGCCAAGCACGGAGTCAGCCCCAGCATTTT
d_call: .; j_call: TRBJ2-5; v_call: TRBV20-1; clone_size: .; cdr3_aa: CSARGTGISAQYF; cdr3_nt: TGCAGTGCTAGAGGGACGGGGATCTCCGCCCAGTACTTC
d_call: .; j_call: TRBJ1-2; v_call: TRBV21-1; clone_size: few; cdr3_aa: CASSKGFQGEGYTF; cdr3_nt: TGTGCCAGCAGCAAAGGATTCCAGGGAGAGGGCTACACCTTC
d_call: .; j_call: TRBJ1-1; v_call: TRBV7-8; clone_size: few; cdr3_aa: CASSSTPKPTAGTEAFF; cdr3_nt: TGTGCCAGCAGCTCTACACCCAAGCCGACAGCGGGGACTGAGGCTTTCTTT
d_call: .; j_call: TRBJ1-6; v_call: TRBV12-3/TRBV12-4; clone_size: .; cdr3_aa: CASSLTRIPNSPLHF; cdr3_nt: TGTGCCAGCAGTTTGACGAGGATTCCCAATTCACCCCTCCACTTT
d_call: .; j_call: TRBJ2-7; v_call: TRBV11-1; clone_size: .; cdr3_aa: CASSPPGRDSSYEQYF; cdr3_nt: TGTGCCAGCAGCCCCCCGGGCAGAGATTCTTCCTACGAGCAGTACTTC
d_call: .; j_call: TRBJ2-2; v_call: TRBV5-1; clone_size: .; cdr3_aa: CASSLPSTGELFF; cdr3_nt: TGCGCCAGCAGCTTGCCGAGCACCGGGGAGCTGTTTTTT
d_call: .; j_call: TRBJ2-5; v_call: TRBV9; clone_size: .; cdr3_aa: CASSNRLQETQYF; cdr3_nt: TGTGCCAGCAGCAATCGCCTCCAAGAGACCCAGTACTTC
d_call: TRBD2; j_call: TRBJ2-1; v_call: TRBV25-1; clone_size: many; cdr3_aa: CASSEMGTSGNSNEQFF; cdr3_nt: TGTGCCAGCAGTGAAATGGGGACTAGCGGGAACAGCAATGAGCAGTTCTTC
d_call: .; j_call: TRBJ2-7; v_call: TRBV7-9; clone_size: .; cdr3_aa: CASSPRGQFYEQYF; cdr3_nt: TGTGCCAGCAGCCCACGGGGGCAGTTCTACGAGCAGTACTTC
d_call: .; j_call: TRBJ1-5; v_call: TRBV4-3; clone_size: .; cdr3_aa: CASRTRADSNQPQHF; cdr3_nt: TGCGCCAGCCGAACCAGGGCAGACAGCAATCAGCCCCAGCATTTT
d_call: TRBD1; j_call: TRBJ1-6; v_call: TRBV9; clone_size: .; cdr3_aa: CASSLRGGQGTPLHF; cdr3_nt: TGTGCCAGCAGCCTCCGAGGGGGACAGGGGACGCCCCTCCACTTT
d_call: .; j_call: TRBJ2-1; v_call: TRBV4-3; clone_size: few; cdr3_aa: CASSQGRGYSYNEQFF; cdr3_nt: TGCGCCAGCAGCCAAGGGAGGGGGTACTCCTACAATGAGCAGTTCTTC
d_call: TRBD1; j_call: TRBJ2-7; v_call: TRBV5-5; clone_size: few; cdr3_aa: CASSRGQGSSYEQYF; cdr3_nt: TGTGCCAGCAGCCGCGGACAGGGCTCCTCCTACGAGCAGTACTTC
d_call: TRBD2; j_call: TRBJ2-3; v_call: TRBV2; clone_size: .; cdr3_aa: CASSDLRGSTDTQYF; cdr3_nt: TGTGCCAGCAGTGATTTGCGGGGGTCCACAGATACGCAGTATTTT
d_call: TRBD1; j_call: TRBJ1-2; v_call: TRBV6-5; clone_size: .; cdr3_aa: CASSYKGAVYGYTF; cdr3_nt: TGTGCCAGCAGTTACAAGGGGGCAGTCTATGGCTACACCTTC
d_call: TRBD2; j_call: TRBJ2-2; v_call: TRBV11-2; clone_size: .; cdr3_aa: CASSPVAGGYTGELFF; cdr3_nt: TGTGCCAGCAGCCCCGTAGCGGGGGGTTACACCGGGGAGCTGTTTTTT
d_call: .; j_call: TRBJ2-1; v_call: TRBV7-2; clone_size: few; cdr3_aa: CASSFSQGTYNEQFF; cdr3_nt: TGTGCCAGCAGCTTCTCTCAGGGAACCTACAATGAGCAGTTCTTC
d_call: .; j_call: TRBJ1-3; v_call: TRBV18; clone_size: .; cdr3_aa: CASSPPENTIYF; cdr3_nt: TGTGCCAGCTCACCACCGGAAAACACCATATATTTT
d_call: .; j_call: TRBJ2-3; v_call: TRBV4-1; clone_size: .; cdr3_aa: CASSQEGGGGTQYF; cdr3_nt: TGCGCCAGCAGCCAAGAGGGGGGCGGGGGTACGCAGTATTTT
d_call: .; j_call: TRBJ2-5; v_call: TRBV7-2; clone_size: .; cdr3_aa: CASRLARVETQYF; cdr3_nt: TGTGCCAGCCGCTTAGCCAGGGTGGAGACCCAGTACTTC
d_call: .; j_call: TRBJ1-2; v_call: TRBV28; clone_size: .; cdr3_aa: CASTTTSYGYTF; cdr3_nt: TGTGCCAGCACCACTACATCCTATGGCTACACCTTC
d_call: .; j_call: TRBJ2-5; v_call: TRBV10-3; clone_size: few; cdr3_aa: CATGEETQYF; cdr3_nt: TGTGCCACGGGGGAAGAGACCCAGTACTTC
d_call: .; j_call: TRBJ2-7; v_call: TRBV20-1; clone_size: .; cdr3_aa: CSARALAKSSYEQYF; cdr3_nt: TGCAGTGCTAGAGCTCTGGCGAAAAGCTCCTACGAGCAGTACTTC
d_call: TRBD1; j_call: TRBJ2-2; v_call: TRBV15; clone_size: few; cdr3_aa: CATRGDRAGGELFF; cdr3_nt: TGTGCCACTAGGGGGGACAGGGCAGGCGGGGAGCTGTTTTTT
d_call: .; j_call: TRBJ1-1; v_call: TRBV5-1; clone_size: .; cdr3_aa: CASSLGPGLNTEAFF; cdr3_nt: TGCGCCAGCAGCTTAGGCCCCGGTCTGAACACTGAAGCTTTCTTT